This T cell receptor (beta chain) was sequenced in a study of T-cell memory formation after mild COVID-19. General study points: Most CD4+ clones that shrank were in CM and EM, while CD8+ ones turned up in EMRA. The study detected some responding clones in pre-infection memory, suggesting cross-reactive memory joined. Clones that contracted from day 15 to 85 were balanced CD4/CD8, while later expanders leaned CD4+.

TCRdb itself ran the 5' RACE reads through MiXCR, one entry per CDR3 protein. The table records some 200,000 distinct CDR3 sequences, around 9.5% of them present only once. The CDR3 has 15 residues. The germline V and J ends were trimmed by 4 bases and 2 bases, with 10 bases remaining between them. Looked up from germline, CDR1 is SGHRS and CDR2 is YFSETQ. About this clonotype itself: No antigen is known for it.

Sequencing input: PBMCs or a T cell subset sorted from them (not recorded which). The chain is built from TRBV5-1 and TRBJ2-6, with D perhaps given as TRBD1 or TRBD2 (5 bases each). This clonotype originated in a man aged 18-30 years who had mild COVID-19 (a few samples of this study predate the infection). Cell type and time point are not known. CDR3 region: CASSGGEAGANVLTF. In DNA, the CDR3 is TGCGCCAGCAGCGGGGGAGAAGCTGGGGCCAACGTCCTGACTTTC. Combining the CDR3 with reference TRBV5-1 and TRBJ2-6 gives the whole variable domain KAGVTQTPRYLIKTRGQQVTLSCSPISGHRSVSWYQQTPGQGLQFLFEYFSETQRNKGNFPGRFSGRQFSNSRSEMNVSTLELGDSALYLCASSGGEAGANVLTFGAGSRLTVL.